This T cell receptor beta chain derives from a study of cytomegalovirus exposure and HLA in healthy donors. This CDR3 spans 14 amino acids. Deletions cut 2 bases from V and 5 bases from J, with 12 bases between. Germline V gene sequence: CDR1 MNHEY, CDR2 SMNVEV (reference sequence). Here immunoSEQ multiplex PCR was the method, and the copy in TCRdb shows in-frame clones only, minus some. This table has 300,000 or so clones, approximately 85% appearing once. The source of this sequence is a man aged 30-40 years in good health and CMV-seronegative. The sequenced sample was PBMCs. The rearrangement joins TRBV27 to TRBJ2-5; D is uncertain. CDR3 in amino acids: CASSLSAVRETQYF. The CDR3 DNA reads as TGTGCCAGCAGTTTAAGTGCAGTGAGGGAGACCCAGTACTTC.